This T cell receptor beta chain was documented in a study of T cell responses to AZD1222 COVID-19 vaccine. General study results and limits: The repertoires were collected only after the peak T cell response. The study reported that nearly half of spike-specific TCRs target unmutated variant regions. Across the whole spike, CD4 TCRs peaked at regions 160-218 and 743-854. Spike-specific TCR depth and breadth grew after two AZD1222 doses.

This CDR3 has 16 residues. CDR1 and CDR2 (germline): LNHDA, SQIVND (reference sequence). With 4 bases removed from V and 6 bases from J, the gap between germline ends came to 21 bases. Assay used: immunoSEQ multiplex PCR; TCRdb lists only in-frame clones, some missing. The sample contains under 200,000 clones, 85% to 90% of which appear only once. Turning to this clone: Antigen unknown.

This TCR derives from an adult who received the AZD1222 COVID-19 vaccine. The material sequenced was peripheral blood, taken 28 days after the second AZD1222 dose. The chain combines TRBV19 with TRBJ1-2; tentatively, D is TRBD1 (6 bases). CDR3 nucleotides: TGTGCCAGTAGTAGGACTCGGACAGAAGGGAAAGATGGCTACACCTTC. This encodes CASSRTRTEGKDGYTF.